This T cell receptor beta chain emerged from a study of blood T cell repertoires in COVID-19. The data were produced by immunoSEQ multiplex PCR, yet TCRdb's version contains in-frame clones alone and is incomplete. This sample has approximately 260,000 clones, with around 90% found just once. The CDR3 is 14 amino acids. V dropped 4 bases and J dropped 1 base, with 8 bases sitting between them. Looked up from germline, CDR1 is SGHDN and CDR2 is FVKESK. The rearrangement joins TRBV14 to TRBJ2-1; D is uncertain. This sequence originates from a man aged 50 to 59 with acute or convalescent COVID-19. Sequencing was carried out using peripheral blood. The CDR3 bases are TGTGCCAGCAGCCCCCGACTGTCCTACAATGAGCAGTTCTTC. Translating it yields CASSPRLSYNEQFF.